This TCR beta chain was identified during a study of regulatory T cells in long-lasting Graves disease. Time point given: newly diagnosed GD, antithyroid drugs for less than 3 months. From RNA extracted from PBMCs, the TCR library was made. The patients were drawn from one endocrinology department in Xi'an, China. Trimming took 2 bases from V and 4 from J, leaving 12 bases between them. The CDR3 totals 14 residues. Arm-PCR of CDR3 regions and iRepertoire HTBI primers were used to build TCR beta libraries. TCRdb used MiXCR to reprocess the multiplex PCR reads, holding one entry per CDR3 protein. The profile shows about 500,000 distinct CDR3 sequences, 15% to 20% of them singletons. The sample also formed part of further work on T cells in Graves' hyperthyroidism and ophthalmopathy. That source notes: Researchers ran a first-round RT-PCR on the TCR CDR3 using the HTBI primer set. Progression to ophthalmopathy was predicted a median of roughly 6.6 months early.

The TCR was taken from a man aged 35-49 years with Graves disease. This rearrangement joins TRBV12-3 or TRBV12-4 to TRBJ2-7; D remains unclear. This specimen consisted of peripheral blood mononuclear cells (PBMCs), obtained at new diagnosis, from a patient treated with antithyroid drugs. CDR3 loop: CASSLLGRNYEQYF. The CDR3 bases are TGTGCCAGCAGTTTATTAGGACGGAATTACGAGCAGTACTTC.